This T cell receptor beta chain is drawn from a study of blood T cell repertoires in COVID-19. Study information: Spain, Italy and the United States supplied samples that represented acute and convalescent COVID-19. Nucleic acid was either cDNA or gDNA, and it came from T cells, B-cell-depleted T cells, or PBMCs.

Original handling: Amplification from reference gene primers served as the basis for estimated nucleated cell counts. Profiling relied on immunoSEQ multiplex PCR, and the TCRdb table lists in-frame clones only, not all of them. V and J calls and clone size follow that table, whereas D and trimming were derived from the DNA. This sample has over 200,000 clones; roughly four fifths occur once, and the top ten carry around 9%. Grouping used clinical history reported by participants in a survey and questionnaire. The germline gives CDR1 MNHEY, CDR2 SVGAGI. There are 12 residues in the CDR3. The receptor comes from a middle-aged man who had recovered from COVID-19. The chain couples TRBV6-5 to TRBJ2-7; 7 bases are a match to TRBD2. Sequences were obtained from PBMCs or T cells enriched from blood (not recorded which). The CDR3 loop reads CATERGTYEQYF. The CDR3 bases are TGTGCTACCGAGCGGGGTACCTACGAGCAGTACTTC.